The 16 T cell receptor beta chains presented below share a single source sample, sequenced in a study of T cell responses to AZD1222 COVID-19 vaccine. Clones were sequenced by immunoSEQ multiplex PCR, and TCRdb holds only the in-frame ones, with some missing. Of 110,000 to 150,000 clones listed, about 86% are singletons. This sample comprised peripheral blood, obtained on day 0 of AZD1222 vaccination. These receptors came from an adult in good health.

The chain uses TRBV11-2 and TRBJ2-7; D may match TRBD1 or TRBD2 (7 bases each). Per germline, CDR1 SGHAT and CDR2 FQNNGV. The CDR3 consists of 16 residues. Trimming took off 6 bases at V and 3 bases at J, with 21 bases between the two ends. The CDR3 coding sequence is TGTGCCAGCAGTCCCAGGGGGGGGAGAGACCTCTACGAGCAGTACTTC. It translates to CASSPRGGRDLYEQYF.

J is TRBJ1-5 and V is TRBV28; 10 positions agree with TRBD1. J gave up 6 bases and V 2 bases, and 1 base lay outside the gene matches. Germline CDR1 is MDHEN and CDR2 is SYDVKM. The CDR3 runs to 14 residues. CDR3 residues: CASSLGQGVQPQHF. The CDR3 DNA sequence: TGTGCCAGCAGTTTAGGACAGGGGGTTCAGCCCCAGCATTTT.

The chain joins TRBV5-6 to TRBJ1-2, with a tentative D call TRBD1 (6 bases). The germline V and J ends were trimmed by 4 bases and 4 bases, with 14 bases remaining between them. The CDR3 runs to 14 residues. Germline loops: CDR1 SGHDT, CDR2 YYEEEE. CDR3 region: CASSLAGGAYGYTF. CDR3 DNA: TGTGCCAGCAGCCTCGCCGGGGGGGCCTATGGCTACACCTTC.

The CDR3 is CAWSVTRLAKNIQYF. The CDR3 DNA reads TGTGCCTGGAGTGTCACTCGTTTAGCCAAAAACATTCAGTACTTC. V gene TRBV30 combines with J gene TRBJ2-4; the D is unclear. The CDR3 has 15 amino acids. Germline V CDR1 and CDR2: GTSNPN, SVGIG (reference sequence). V lost 0 bases and J lost 0, with 9 bases in between.

This chain connects TRBV7-2 to TRBJ1-2, with 8 bases that match TRBD1. CDR1 is SGHTA, CDR2 FQGNSA, per germline. V lost 5 bases and J lost 2; bases outside the gene matches: 4. The CDR3 sequence is 14 residues long. CDR3 DNA: TGTGCCAGCAGCCGGACAGGGCTGAACTATGGCTACACCTTC. This codes for CASSRTGLNYGYTF.

The rearrangement links TRBV19 to TRBJ2-1; 8 bases fit TRBD1. Trimming took 5 bases from V and 4 from J; bases not matched to a gene: 16. The CDR3 consists of 18 residues. CDR1 LNHDA and CDR2 SQIVND come from the germline V gene (reference sequence). This chain's CDR3 is CASSGETGAPGFYNEQFF. The CDR3 bases are TGTGCCAGTAGTGGGGAGACAGGGGCCCCTGGGTTTTACAATGAGCAGTTCTTC.

The chain recombines TRBV18 with TRBJ1-5; a weak D match, TRBD1 (6 bases). Trimming took 2 bases from V and 3 from J, leaving 14 bases between them. There are 16 residues in the CDR3. Germline V gives CDR1 KGHSH, CDR2 LQKENI. The CDR3 is CASSPIPGQINQPQHF. The CDR3 DNA follows: TGTGCCAGCTCACCAATACCCGGACAGATCAATCAGCCCCAGCATTTT.

The genes are TRBV19 and TRBJ1-3, with a possible D match to TRBD1 (5 bases). The CDR3 has 14 residues. V was trimmed by 0 bases and J by 11 bases, leaving 14 bases between them. CDR1 is LNHDA, CDR2 SQIVND, per germline (reference sequence). Here the CDR3 DNA reads TGTGCCAGTAGTATAGAAGACAGTTTCAACGCCATATATTTT. Translating gives CASSIEDSFNAIYF.

Here the CDR3 reads CASSLRTSGNTGELFF. For the CDR3, the DNA is TGTGCCAGCAGCTTGCGTACTAGCGGTAACACCGGGGAGCTGTTTTTT. The rearrangement links TRBV7-8 to TRBJ2-2; 8 nucleotides agree with TRBD2. Trimming took 3 bases from V and 2 from J; bases not matched to a gene: 5. The CDR3 consists of 16 residues. The V gene's germline CDR1 is SGHVS and CDR2 FQNEAQ.

The chain carries TRBV9 and TRBJ2-3, with D possibly TRBD1 on 6 matching bases. The CDR3 runs to 16 residues. V was trimmed by 0 bases and J by 2 bases, leaving 13 bases between them. CDR1 and CDR2 from the germline V gene are SGDLS and YYNGEE. CDR3 sequence: CASSVGRGRATDTQYF. CDR3 DNA: TGTGCCAGCAGCGTAGGCAGGGGACGAGCCACAGATACGCAGTATTTT. Together with reference TRBV9 and TRBJ2-3, the CDR3 gives the full variable domain: DSGVTQTPKHLITATGQRVTLRCSPRSGDLSVYWYQQSLDQGLQFLIQYYNGEERAKGNILERFSAQQFPDLHSELNLSSLELGDSALYFCASSVGRGRATDTQYFGPGTRLTVL.

The chain recombines TRBV6-5 with TRBJ2-7; no reliable D call. Trimming took 7 bases from V and 3 from J, leaving 7 bases between them. Looked up from germline, CDR1 is MNHEY and CDR2 is SVGAGI. This CDR3 region has 11 residues. The CDR3 protein is CASKARYEQYF. The CDR3 coding sequence is TGTGCCAGCAAAGCCCGCTACGAGCAGTACTTC.

The V gene is TRBV12-5, the J gene TRBJ2-1; D is unclear. Trimming shortened V by 1 base and J by 7 bases, and 2 bases separated the two germline ends. This CDR3 is 11 amino acids long. The germline CDR1 and CDR2 sequences are LGHNT and FRNRAP. CDR3 sequence: CASGLANEQFF. In DNA form, the CDR3 reads TGTGCTAGTGGTTTGGCTAATGAGCAGTTCTTC.

CDR3 coding DNA: TGTGCCAGCAGCTCGGCGGATCCCGCGGCCCAGTACTTC. This codes for CASSSADPAAQYF. This chain connects TRBV7-8 to TRBJ2-5; the D is unclear. The length of the CDR3 is 13 residues. Trimming removed 4 bases from V and 9 bases from J, with 15 bases in between. CDR1 is SGHVS, CDR2 FQNEAQ, per germline.

The V call is TRBV9, the J call TRBJ2-3; D remains ambiguous. The CDR3 loop spans 14 amino acids. CDR1 is SGDLS, CDR2 YYNGEE, per germline. V lost 4 bases, J lost 3 bases, and 12 bases lay in between. DNA for the CDR3: TGTGCCAGCAGCTCCCTTTCCGGAACAGATACGCAGTATTTT. It translates to CASSSLSGTDTQYF.

This chain connects TRBV5-1 to TRBJ2-7, with D maybe TRBD1 (6 bases). The germline V and J ends were trimmed by 0 bases and 7 bases, with 14 bases remaining between them. The CDR3 extends over 14 amino acids. Germline V gene sequence: CDR1 SGHRS, CDR2 YFSETQ. The CDR3 sequence is CASSLGRGSSEQYF. The CDR3 region has the DNA TGCGCCAGCAGCTTGGGTAGGGGGAGTAGTGAGCAGTACTTC.

The chain joins TRBV19 to TRBJ1-5; TRBD1 matches 7 bases. CDR3 length: 20 residues. The junction had 16 bases not matched to a gene; V was cut back by 2 bases and J by 0 bases. CDR1 and CDR2 from the germline V gene are LNHDA and SQIVND (reference sequence). The CDR3 protein is CASSIIVLGQVPSSNQPQHF. The CDR3 DNA is TGTGCCAGTAGTATAATTGTGTTAGGACAGGTTCCTAGTAGCAATCAGCCCCAGCATTTT. Full variable domain (remainder filled in from reference TRBV19 and TRBJ1-5): DGGITQSPKYLFRKEGQNVTLSCEQNLNHDAMYWYRQDPGQGLRLIYYSQIVNDFQKGDIAEGYSVSREKKESFPLTVTSAQKNPTAFYLCASSIIVLGQVPSSNQPQHFGDGTRLSIL.